A selection of T cell receptor beta chains follows, all from one sample in a study of T cell responses to AZD1222 COVID-19 vaccine. The assay was immunoSEQ multiplex PCR, and TCRdb's table has in-frame clones only and misses some. The table lists around 92,000 clones, more than 75% of them singletons. Source: peripheral blood, taken on day 0 of AZD1222 vaccination. These receptors all come from an adult in good health. The CDR3 runs from the conserved cysteine through the conserved F or W. D genes are given only for firm matches. Clone sizes are given selectively: once, few, many, or a class where the clone is expanded.

V gene	clone size	D gene	J gene	CDR3 protein	CDR3 DNA
TRBV10-3	.	.	TRBJ1-2	CAISETDTTYTF	TGTGCCATCAGTGAGACCGACACTACCTACACCTTC
TRBV9	.	.	TRBJ1-1	CASTRGNLMNTEAFF	TGTGCCAGCACCCGTGGTAACCTAATGAACACTGAAGCTTTCTTT
TRBV18	.	.	TRBJ2-1	CASSPRPSYNEQFF	TGTGCCAGCTCACCGCGCCCCTCCTACAATGAGCAGTTCTTC
TRBV18	.	.	TRBJ1-4	CASSPELGEKLFF	TGTGCCAGCTCACCCGAACTGGGTGAAAAACTGTTTTTT
TRBV27	.	TRBD1	TRBJ1-2	CASRTGGHGYGYTF	TGTGCCAGCAGGACAGGGGGTCACGGCTATGGCTACACCTTC
TRBV11-3	.	.	TRBJ2-2	CASSNRNTGELFF	TGTGCCAGCAGCAATCGCAACACCGGGGAGCTGTTTTTT
TRBV6-5	.	.	TRBJ2-7	CASRESNSYEQYF	TGTGCCAGCAGGGAGAGCAACTCCTACGAGCAGTACTTC
TRBV7-2	.	TRBD2	TRBJ2-7	CASRYGTSSTYEQYF	TGTGCCAGCAGATACGGGACTAGCTCCACCTACGAGCAGTACTTC
TRBV7-2	.	.	TRBJ1-6	CASGPYNSPLHF	TGTGCCAGCGGGCCTTATAATTCACCCCTCCACTTT
TRBV18	.	TRBD1	TRBJ1-5	CASSLRGGFGNQPQHF	TGTGCCAGCTCTCTCAGGGGGGGATTTGGCAATCAGCCCCAGCATTTT
TRBV6-6	.	.	TRBJ1-6	CASSRDASSYNSPLHF	TGTGCCAGCAGCAGGGACGCGAGCTCCTATAATTCACCCCTCCACTTT
TRBV19	.	.	TRBJ1-3	CASSTVSSGNTIYF	TGTGCCAGTAGTACCGTCAGCTCTGGAAACACCATATATTTT
TRBV7-2	.	.	TRBJ2-3	CASRGQDTLRTDTQYF	TGTGCCAGCAGAGGGCAGGATACACTTCGCACAGATACGCAGTATTTT
TRBV28	.	.	TRBJ2-7	CASSSPGSSYEQYF	TGTGCCAGCAGTTCCCCAGGGAGCTCCTACGAGCAGTACTTC
TRBV9	.	TRBD1	TRBJ1-1	CASSPLPLDRVPEAFF	TGTGCCAGCAGCCCTTTACCTCTGGACAGGGTGCCTGAAGCTTTCTTT
TRBV4-1	.	.	TRBJ2-2	CASSQGYTGELFF	TGCGCCAGCAGCCAAGGATACACCGGGGAGCTGTTTTTT
TRBV5-1	.	.	TRBJ2-1	CASTEESSYNEQFF	TGCGCCAGCACGGAGGAAAGCTCCTACAATGAGCAGTTCTTC
TRBV19	.	TRBD1	TRBJ1-6	CASSTTRDRVFNSPLHF	TGTGCCAGTAGTACTACCCGGGACAGGGTATTTAATTCACCCCTCCACTTT
TRBV27	.	.	TRBJ1-1	CASGRTEAFF	TGTGCCAGCGGCAGGACTGAAGCTTTCTTT
TRBV27	.	.	TRBJ2-1	CASSFRGPHNEQFF	TGTGCCAGCAGTTTTAGGGGCCCCCACAATGAGCAGTTCTTC
TRBV11-2	.	.	TRBJ1-2	CASSLAQYYGYTF	TGTGCCAGCAGCTTAGCACAGTACTATGGCTACACCTTC
TRBV11-2	.	TRBD1	TRBJ1-5	CASSSDRVQPQHF	TGTGCCAGCAGCTCAGACAGGGTTCAGCCCCAGCATTTT
TRBV24-1	.	.	TRBJ2-1	CATSEEAGATYNEQFF	TGTGCCACCAGTGAAGAGGCAGGGGCAACCTACAATGAGCAGTTCTTC
TRBV2	.	.	TRBJ1-4	CAERGVTEKLFF	TGTGCCGAAAGAGGGGTTACTGAAAAACTGTTTTTT
TRBV7-3	.	.	TRBJ2-1	CASSPNPGTAHNEQFF	TGTGCCAGCAGCCCGAACCCCGGGACTGCACACAATGAGCAGTTCTTC
TRBV2	.	.	TRBJ1-6	CASSGEGLNNSPLHF	TGTGCCAGCAGTGGGGAGGGGCTCAATAATTCACCCCTCCACTTT
TRBV9	.	.	TRBJ1-5	CASSVGTAAGPQHF	TGTGCCAGCAGCGTAGGAACAGCGGCCGGGCCCCAGCATTTT
TRBV9	.	.	TRBJ1-1	CASSVGGRLNTEAFF	TGTGCCAGCAGCGTAGGTGGTCGGTTGAACACTGAAGCTTTCTTT
TRBV4-2	.	TRBD1	TRBJ1-5	CASSQGQGSQPQHF	TGTGCCAGCAGCCAAGGACAGGGGAGTCAGCCCCAGCATTTT
TRBV3-1/TRBV3-2	once	.	TRBJ2-5	CASSQGPIPTETQYF	TGTGCCAGCAGCCAAGGACCTATCCCCACAGAGACCCAGTACTTC
TRBV5-1	few	.	TRBJ2-1	CASSLPSGNNEQFF	TGCGCCAGCAGCTTGCCGTCTGGGAACAATGAGCAGTTCTTC
TRBV5-4	.	TRBD1	TRBJ1-1	CASSSRQGTTEAFF	TGTGCCAGCAGCTCGAGACAGGGTACCACTGAAGCTTTCTTT
TRBV6-2/TRBV6-3	once	.	TRBJ1-2	CASSYNRQAGYTF	TGTGCCAGCAGTTACAATAGGCAAGCTGGCTACACCTTC
TRBV7-2	once	.	TRBJ1-4	CASSLEGGSTNEKLFF	TGTGCCAGCAGCTTAGAGGGGGGCTCAACTAATGAAAAACTGTTTTTT
TRBV7-8	few	.	TRBJ1-5	CASSPQPSTVEKPQHF	TGTGCCAGCAGCCCACAGCCGTCGACAGTTGAAAAGCCCCAGCATTTT
TRBV7-2	.	.	TRBJ2-5	CASSLAAWGGRSQETQYF	TGTGCCAGCAGCTTAGCAGCCTGGGGGGGCAGGAGCCAAGAGACCCAGTACTTC
TRBV18	.	.	TRBJ2-3	CASSPQRTDTQYF	TGTGCCAGCTCACCACAGCGCACAGATACGCAGTATTTT
TRBV6-2/TRBV6-3	few	TRBD1	TRBJ2-1	CASSYGQEHNEQFF	TGTGCCAGCAGTTACGGACAGGAGCACAATGAGCAGTTCTTC
TRBV15	.	.	TRBJ1-5	CATSRDHTRSNQPQHF	TGTGCCACCAGCAGAGATCACACCAGGAGCAATCAGCCCCAGCATTTT
TRBV5-4	.	.	TRBJ1-3	CASSSGQNTIYF	TGTGCCAGCAGCTCCGGACAAAACACCATATATTTT
TRBV9	.	.	TRBJ2-3	CASSVSSGTQYF	TGTGCCAGCAGCGTAAGCTCCGGGACGCAGTATTTT
TRBV3-1/TRBV3-2	.	TRBD2	TRBJ2-1	CASSQRTSGSPEGGEQFF	TGTGCCAGCAGCCAGAGGACTAGCGGGTCCCCCGAGGGGGGGGAGCAGTTCTTC
TRBV12-3/TRBV12-4	.	.	TRBJ1-4	CASSRDGNEKLFF	TGTGCCAGCAGTCGGGACGGTAATGAAAAACTGTTTTTT
TRBV5-4	.	.	TRBJ2-2	CASSPAAGVANTGELFF	TGTGCCAGCAGCCCGGCGGCCGGGGTTGCGAACACCGGGGAGCTGTTTTTT
TRBV4-3	.	.	TRBJ2-3	CASSQETPPTDTQYF	TGCGCCAGCAGCCAAGAAACCCCCCCGACGGATACGCAGTATTTT
TRBV6-1	medium-sized	.	TRBJ1-1	CASSEEVWGDTEAFF	TGTGCCAGCAGTGAAGAGGTGTGGGGGGACACTGAAGCTTTCTTT
TRBV19	.	.	TRBJ1-4	CASSMFGGRNEKLFF	TGTGCCAGTAGTATGTTTGGCGGAAGGAATGAAAAACTGTTTTTT
TRBV4-1	.	TRBD1	TRBJ1-5	CASSQVGTDNQPQHF	TGCGCCAGCAGCCAAGTCGGGACAGATAATCAGCCCCAGCATTTT
TRBV9	.	.	TRBJ2-5	CASSVTGGKKTQYF	TGTGCCAGCAGCGTAACTGGGGGGAAAAAGACCCAGTACTTC